This section outlines one TCR beta chain sequence together with its context. This sample was taken from a study of blood T cell repertoires in COVID-19. Study-wide background: The origin of the acute and convalescent COVID-19 samples was the United States, Italy and Spain. From T cells, B-cell-depleted T cells, or PBMCs came the material, which was cDNA or gDNA.

Per the original data handling: Reference gene primer amplification gave estimated nucleated cell counts. Sequencing used immunoSEQ multiplex PCR; TCRdb keeps in-frame clones, though not all of them. V and J calls and clone size are given by that table; D and trimming were obtained from the DNA. The profile shows around 63,000 clones, around 87% of them singletons. The CDR3 is 15 residues long. V lost 3 bases to trimming and J lost 2 bases; unmatched junction nucleotides: 2. CDR1 SEHNR and CDR2 FQNEAQ come from the germline V gene (reference sequence). The sequence was obtained from a woman between 55 and 75 years old with acute or convalescent COVID-19. The sample was peripheral blood. The rearrangement links TRBV7-9 to TRBJ2-5, with 11 bases fitting TRBD2. CDR3 loop: CASSFPSGGQETQYF. The CDR3 region has the DNA TGTGCCAGCAGCTTTCCTAGCGGGGGGCAAGAGACCCAGTACTTC.